A selection of T cell receptor beta chains follows, all from one sample in a study of blood T cell repertoires in COVID-19. Clones were sequenced by immunoSEQ multiplex PCR, and TCRdb holds only the in-frame ones, with some missing. This sample yields about 150,000 clones, of which more than 85% are seen a single time; under 3% belongs to the top ten. Sequencing input: peripheral blood. The origin of the receptors is a man aged 55 to 70 with active or convalescent COVID-19. Both conserved end residues are part of each CDR3. A D gene is named only where the DNA matches it firmly. Only part of the rows carry a size: once, few, many, or a class if the clone is expanded.

>TRBV11-2|NA|TRBJ2-5|NA
TGTGCCAGCAGGTCCTTGAATGTGGGAGTTAGAGACCAGTACTTC
CASRSLNVGVRDQYF
>TRBV2|TRBD1|TRBJ1-4|NA
TGTGCCAGCAGGTGGACAGGGAACGAAAAACTGTTTTTT
CASRWTGNEKLFF
>TRBV11-2|NA|TRBJ1-5|NA
TGTGCCAGCAGCCCCCGACACAATCAGCCCCAGCATTTT
CASSPRHNQPQHF
>TRBV29-1|NA|TRBJ1-2|NA
TGCAGCGTAACGGTAGGGGCAAACTATGGCTACACCTTC
CSVTVGANYGYTF
>TRBV5-1|TRBD1|TRBJ2-5|NA
TGCGCCAGCAGCGACCGGACAGGGAGAGAGACCCAGTACTTC
CASSDRTGRETQYF
>TRBV4-2|NA|TRBJ2-6|NA
TGTGCCAGCATTTTAGGGGAGGGGGCTGGGGCCAACGTCCTGACTTTC
CASILGEGAGANVLTF
>TRBV6-5|TRBD2|TRBJ2-5|NA
TGTGCCAGTCAACTAGCGGGCCAAGAGACCCAGTACTTC
CASQLAGQETQYF
>TRBV6-5|TRBD1|TRBJ2-7|NA
TGTGCCAGCAGCTCCGGGACAGAGACCTACGAGCAGTACTTC
CASSSGTETYEQYF
>TRBV6-6|TRBD1|TRBJ2-5|NA
TGTGCCAGCAGTTACTTTGAGCACGTCAGGGGGGAGACCCAGTACTTC
CASSYFEHVRGETQYF
>TRBV2|NA|TRBJ1-6|NA
TGTGCCACACAGGACCGAAGCTCCTATAATTCACCCCTCCACTTT
CATQDRSSYNSPLHF
>TRBV3-1/TRBV3-2|NA|TRBJ1-2|NA
TGTGCCAGCAGACCTGGAGAGGGTTTCCTCTCTTATGGCTACACCTTC
CASRPGEGFLSYGYTF
>TRBV5-1|NA|TRBJ2-1|NA
TGCGCCAGCAGCTTGTACCCCAGGGATGAGCAGTTCTTC
CASSLYPRDEQFF
>TRBV6-5|TRBD1|TRBJ1-1|NA
TGTGCCAGCAGGCGGGGACAGGCTCGCACTGAAGCTTTCTTT
CASRRGQARTEAFF
>TRBV29-1|TRBD2|TRBJ2-5|NA
TGCAGCGTTTCAGAGCGCGGGGGTACCCAGTACTTC
CSVSERGGTQYF
>TRBV7-9|TRBD1|TRBJ2-1|NA
TGTGCCAGCAGGGCTAAAGGACAGGGGGCGGAAGATGAGCAGTTCTTC
CASRAKGQGAEDEQFF
>TRBV7-2|TRBD1|TRBJ2-1|NA
TGTGCCAGCAGCCAAACCCGGGACAGTACAGGTATTGAGCAGTTCTTC
CASSQTRDSTGIEQFF
>TRBV6-5|NA|TRBJ1-2|once
TGTGCCAGCAGTTACTCGATCGGGACTATTGGCTACACCTTC
CASSYSIGTIGYTF
>TRBV29-1|NA|TRBJ2-5|NA
TGCAGCGTAGGGGCAGGGCCAGAGACCCAGTACTTC
CSVGAGPETQYF